The 2 T cell receptor beta chains reported below all come from one sample, sequenced in a study of CD8+ T cells in alopecia areata. Sequencing templates came from extracted RNA that was reverse transcribed into cDNA. Sequenced by immunoSEQ multiplex PCR; TCRdb stores in-frame clones only, minus some. The sample has under 40,000 clones; roughly half are singletons. Five patients' CD4+ populations were sorted into CD25+CD127- cells. Sequences were obtained from CD4+ Tregs sorted from blood. These receptors were collected from a human donor with alopecia areata.

This chain connects TRBV28 to TRBJ2-7; tentatively, D is TRBD2 (5 bases). The CDR3 is 14 amino acids. Germline V gene lookup returns CDR1 MDHEN and CDR2 SYDVKM. Between the trimmed V and J ends, which lost 5 bases and 5 bases, there was a span of 16 bases. CDR3 amino acids: CASSPTLPGNEQYF. The CDR3 DNA follows: TGTGCCAGCAGTCCGACCCTCCCGGGGAACGAGCAGTACTTC.

This clone was observed a handful of times. This chain uses TRBV7-3 with TRBJ2-2; 12 positions agree with TRBD2. J was trimmed by 6 bases and V by 6 bases; bases with no gene match: 5. Germline-derived CDR1 and CDR2 are SGHTA and FQGTGA. CDR3 size: 15 residues. The CDR3 sequence: CASRSSGRAAGELFF. DNA of the CDR3: TGTGCCAGCAGATCTAGCGGGAGGGCCGCCGGGGAGCTGTTTTTT.